This TCR beta chain came from a study of blood T cells in healthy people across ages. Study-wide results and limits: Unsorted PBMC material precluded a definitive naive versus antigen-experienced comparison. Roughly linear declines in TCR beta diversity per million T cells occurred with age.

With a J-beta primer mix and a sample-barcoded 5' primer, a second PCR ran 7 to 11 cycles. A template-switch adaptor containing 12 random nucleotides labeled each cDNA molecule. TCRdb reprocessed the 5' RACE reads via MiXCR and lists one record per CDR3 protein. The repertoire holds approximately 1.5 million distinct CDR3 sequences, around 40% seen once, with around 4% in the top ten. This clonotype was seen once. Its specificity is not known. The origin of this receptor is a woman aged 18 to 35 in good health. Sample: blood.

In nucleotides, the CDR3 is TGTGCCTGGAGTGTAGGCAGCGGGAACGAGCAGTTCTTC. It codes for CAWSVGSGNEQFF. This chain uses TRBV30 with TRBJ2-1; 7 bases align to TRBD2. The CDR3 is 13 residues long. CDR1 and CDR2 from the germline V gene are GTSNPN and SVGIG (reference sequence). J gave up 10 bases and V 0 bases, and 6 bases lay outside the gene matches.